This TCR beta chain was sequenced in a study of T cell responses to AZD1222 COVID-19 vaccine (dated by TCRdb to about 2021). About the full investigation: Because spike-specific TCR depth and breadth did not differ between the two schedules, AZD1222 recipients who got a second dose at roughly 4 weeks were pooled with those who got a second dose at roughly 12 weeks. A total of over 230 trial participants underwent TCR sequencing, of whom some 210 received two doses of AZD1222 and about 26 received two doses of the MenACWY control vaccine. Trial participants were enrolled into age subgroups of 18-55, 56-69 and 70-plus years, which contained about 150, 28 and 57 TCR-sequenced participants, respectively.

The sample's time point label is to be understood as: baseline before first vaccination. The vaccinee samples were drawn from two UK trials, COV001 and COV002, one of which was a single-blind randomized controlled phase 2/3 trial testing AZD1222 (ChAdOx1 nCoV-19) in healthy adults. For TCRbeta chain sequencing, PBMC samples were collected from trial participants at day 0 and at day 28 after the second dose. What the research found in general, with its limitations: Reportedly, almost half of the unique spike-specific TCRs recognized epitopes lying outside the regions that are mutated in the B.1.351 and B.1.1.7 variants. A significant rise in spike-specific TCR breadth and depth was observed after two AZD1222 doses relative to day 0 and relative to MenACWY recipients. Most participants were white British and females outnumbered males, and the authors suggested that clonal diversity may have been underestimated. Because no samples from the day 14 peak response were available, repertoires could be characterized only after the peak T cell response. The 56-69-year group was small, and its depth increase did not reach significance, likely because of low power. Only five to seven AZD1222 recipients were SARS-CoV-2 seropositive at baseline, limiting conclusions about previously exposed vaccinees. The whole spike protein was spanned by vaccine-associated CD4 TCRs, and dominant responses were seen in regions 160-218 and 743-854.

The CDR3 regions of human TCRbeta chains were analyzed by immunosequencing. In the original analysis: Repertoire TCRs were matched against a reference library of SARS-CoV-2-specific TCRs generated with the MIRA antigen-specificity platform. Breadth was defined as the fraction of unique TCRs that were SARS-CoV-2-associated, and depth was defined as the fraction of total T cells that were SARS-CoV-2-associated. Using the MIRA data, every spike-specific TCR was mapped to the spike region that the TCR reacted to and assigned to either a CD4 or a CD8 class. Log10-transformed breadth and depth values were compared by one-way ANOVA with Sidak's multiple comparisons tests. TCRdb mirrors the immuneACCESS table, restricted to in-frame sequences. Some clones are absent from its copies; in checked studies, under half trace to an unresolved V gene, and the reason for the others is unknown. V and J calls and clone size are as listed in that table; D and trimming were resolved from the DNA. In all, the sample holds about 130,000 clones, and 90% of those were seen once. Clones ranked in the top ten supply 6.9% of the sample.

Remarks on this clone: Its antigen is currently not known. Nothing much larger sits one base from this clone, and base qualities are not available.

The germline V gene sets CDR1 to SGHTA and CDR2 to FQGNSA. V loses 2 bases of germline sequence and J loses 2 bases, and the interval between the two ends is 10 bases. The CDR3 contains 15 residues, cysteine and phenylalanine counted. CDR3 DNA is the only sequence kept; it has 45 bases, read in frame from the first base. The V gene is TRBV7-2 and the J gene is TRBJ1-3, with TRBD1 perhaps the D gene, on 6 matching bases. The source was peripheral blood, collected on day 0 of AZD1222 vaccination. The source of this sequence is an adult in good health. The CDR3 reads CASSLYGGPGNTIYF. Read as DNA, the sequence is TGTGCCAGCAGCTTATACGGGGGGCCTGGAAACACCATATATTTT.